Presented here are 2 T cell receptor beta chains from one specimen sequenced in a study of control samples from healthy donors and cancer patients. Sequenced by immunoSEQ multiplex PCR; TCRdb stores in-frame clones only, minus some. The repertoire includes around 80,000 clones, approximately 87% of them detected once, and roughly a fifth sits in the top ten. The sample comprised blood. The receptors were sampled from a man aged 50 to 59 in good health.

The genes are TRBV7-2 and TRBJ1-1, with D tentatively TRBD1 (5 bases). Germline V gene data show CDR1 as SGHTA and CDR2 as FQGNSA. The CDR3 is 15 amino acids. Trimming removed 3 bases at V and 3 bases at J, with 14 bases between. The CDR3 reads CASSLTPGLHTEAFF. CDR3 sequence (DNA): TGTGCCAGCAGCTTGACGCCAGGGCTCCACACTGAAGCTTTCTTT.

Here the CDR3 DNA reads TGTGCCAGCAGCTTAGACCGGGATCAGCAGTACTTC. Its protein product is CASSLDRDQQYF. V gene TRBV11-2 combines with J gene TRBJ2-7; perhaps TRBD2 as D (5 bases). V was pared by 0 bases and J by 8 bases, with 8 bases between. The germline V gene has CDR1 SGHAT and CDR2 FQNNGV. This CDR3 is 12 amino acids long. The full variable domain, in which reference TRBV11-2 and TRBJ2-7 provide the parts outside the CDR3, is EAGVAQSPRYKIIEKRQSVAFWCNPISGHATLYWYQQILGQGPKLLIQFQNNGVVDDSQLPKDRFSAERLKGVDSTLKIQPAKLEDSAVYLCASSLDRDQQYFGPGTRLTVT.